A single sample is the source of the 28 T cell receptor beta chains below, sequenced in a study of blood T cell repertoires in COVID-19. Data came from immunoSEQ multiplex PCR; TCRdb stores just in-frame clones and leaves some out. The sample records some 250,000 clones, 70% to 90% being singletons. Sequencing was done on a sample of peripheral blood. These receptors originate from a man aged 30-40 years who had recovered from COVID-19.

This clone was detected only a few times. The V and J genes are TRBV11-2 and TRBJ2-6; a possible D gene is TRBD1 (6 bases). CDR3 length: 16 amino acids. V was pared by 5 bases and J by 0 bases, with 11 bases between. In germline, CDR1 is SGHAT, CDR2 FQNNGV. The DNA of the CDR3 is TGTGCCAGCAGCAAAAACAGGGTCTCTGGGGCCAACGTCCTGACTTTC. Translating it yields CASSKNRVSGANVLTF.

V and J are TRBV6-2 or TRBV6-3 and TRBJ2-5; possible D gene TRBD2, 6 bases. V dropped 4 bases and J dropped 2 bases, with 17 bases sitting between them. This CDR3 has 16 residues. Per germline, CDR1 MNHEY and CDR2 SVGEGT. The CDR3 sequence: CASSSTRDLPQETQYF. DNA of the CDR3: TGTGCCAGCAGTTCCACCCGGGACTTACCTCAAGAGACCCAGTACTTC.

This chain uses TRBV4-3 with TRBJ2-7, with 8 bases matching TRBD2. There are 19 residues in the CDR3. Germline V gene lookup returns CDR1 LGHNA and CDR2 YSLEER. V shed 0 bases, J shed 0 bases, and the junction held 13 bases outside the gene matches. The CDR3: CASSQDLFGAGAISYEQYF. CDR3 in DNA: TGCGCCAGCAGCCAAGATCTGTTCGGAGCGGGGGCCATCTCCTACGAGCAGTACTTC.

This chain joins TRBV27 and TRBJ2-4; tentatively, D is TRBD1 (6 bases). The CDR3 loop spans 14 amino acids. CDR1 and CDR2 from the germline V gene are MNHEY and SMNVEV (reference sequence). The ends were cut back, 4 bases at V and 1 base at J, with 8 bases in the middle. This CDR3 reads CASSSRGAKNIQYF. The CDR3 nucleotides are TGTGCCAGCAGTTCCAGGGGTGCCAAAAACATTCAGTACTTC.

In its sample, this clone was seen a few times. In nucleotides, the CDR3 is TGTGCCACCAGTGATCTCGGGACAGGGTCCATGAACACTGAAGCTTTCTTT. It codes for CATSDLGTGSMNTEAFF. The chain couples TRBV24-1 to TRBJ1-1; 9 nucleotides agree with TRBD1. CDR3 length: 17 residues. Losses at the gene ends were 3 bases for V and 0 bases for J; bases not matched to a gene: 7. The germline V gene encodes CDR1 KGHDR and CDR2 SFDVKD.

This clone was seen a few times. V is TRBV5-4 and J is TRBJ1-6; no clear D. V was trimmed by 3 bases and J by 4 bases, leaving 8 bases between them. The length of the CDR3 is 14 residues. Germline V gives CDR1 SGHNT, CDR2 YYREEE (reference sequence). CDR3 bases: TGTGCCAGCAGCTCCGAGCCATATAATTCACCCCTCCACTTT. Translated, it gives CASSSEPYNSPLHF.

CDR3 region: CASSEAPNYHGYTF. CDR3 nucleotide sequence: TGTGCCAGCAGTGAGGCCCCTAACTATCATGGCTACACCTTC. The V and J genes are TRBV6-4 and TRBJ1-2; D is unclear. CDR3 length equals 14 residues. V was pared by 3 bases and J by 6 bases, with 14 bases between. Germline V lookup: CDR1 MRHNA, CDR2 SNTAGT.

The rearrangement joins TRBV6-6 to TRBJ2-4; D is perhaps TRBD2 (5 bases). Germline-derived CDR1 and CDR2 are MNHNY and SVGAGI (reference sequence). CDR3 length equals 14 residues. V was cut by 5 bases and J by 0 bases, with 8 bases left in between. The CDR3 sequence is CASSHGLAKNIQYF. The CDR3 nucleotides read TGTGCCAGCAGTCATGGACTAGCCAAAAACATTCAGTACTTC.

The chain carries TRBV5-3 and TRBJ1-1; 8 bases are shared with TRBD1. TRBV5-3 is given ORF status, its function remaining uncertain. CDR3 length: 14 amino acids. The ends lost 7 bases at V and 1 base at J; junction bases unmatched: 6. The CDR3 spells CARWTGPGNTEAFF. DNA for the CDR3: TGTGCCAGATGGACAGGGCCGGGGAACACTGAAGCTTTCTTT.

V is TRBV5-8 and J is TRBJ1-4; tentatively, D is TRBD1 (6 bases). The V end was cut by 4 bases, the J end by 4 bases, with 11 bases between. From germline, CDR1 is SGHTS and CDR2 YDEGEE. The CDR3 totals 14 residues. The CDR3 here is CASSLTGVNEKLFF. The CDR3 DNA follows: TGTGCCAGCAGCCTGACAGGAGTTAATGAAAAACTGTTTTTT.

V is TRBV7-2 and J is TRBJ1-2; possible D gene TRBD1, 5 bases. Trimming removed 5 bases from V and 5 bases from J, with 18 bases in between. CDR1 and CDR2 (germline): SGHTA, FQGNSA. This CDR3 has 15 residues. This CDR3 reads CASSPRQIISYGYTF. The CDR3 coding sequence is TGTGCCAGCAGCCCCCGACAGATAATCAGTTATGGCTACACCTTC.

The chain joins TRBV7-2 to TRBJ2-7, with D possibly TRBD1 on 5 matching bases. V lost 3 bases to trimming and J lost 7 bases, with 13 bases between them. Per germline, CDR1 SGHTA and CDR2 FQGNSA. The CDR3 extends over 13 amino acids. The CDR3 here is CASSLWGRREQYF. In DNA, the CDR3 is TGTGCCAGCAGCTTGTGGGGCCGCAGGGAGCAGTACTTC.

This clone has a single count. The rearrangement uses TRBV19 and TRBJ1-5; D unclear. The CDR3 contains 13 residues. Trimming took 7 bases from V and 6 from J, leaving 13 bases between them. CDR1 LNHDA and CDR2 SQIVND come from the germline V gene (reference sequence). CDR3 bases: TGTGCCAGTACACTGAGTTGGAGTCAGCCCCAGCATTTT. This gives the protein CASTLSWSQPQHF.

The gene calls are TRBV18 and TRBJ1-1; 7 bases map to TRBD1. Germline CDR1 and CDR2: KGHSH and LQKENI. There are 15 residues in the CDR3. After removal of 6 bases from V and 5 bases from J, the junction contained 12 bases not matched to a gene. Here the CDR3 reads CASSHDTGVGTEAFF. In nucleotides, the CDR3 is TGTGCCAGCTCGCACGATACAGGGGTAGGGACTGAAGCTTTCTTT.

The sample holds a few counts of this clone. This chain uses TRBV25-1 with TRBJ1-1; D remains ambiguous. This CDR3 comprises 15 residues. The V end lost 7 bases, the J end lost 3 bases, and 18 bases lay between the germline ends. Germline CDR1 and CDR2: MGHDK and SYGVNS. The CDR3 coding sequence is TGTGCCAGCACCCCGAGGGCCTCTTCGCACACTGAAGCTTTCTTT. As protein: CASTPRASSHTEAFF.

V usage is TRBV28 and J usage is TRBJ2-7; 8 nucleotides line up with TRBD2. Unmatched junction bases numbered 9, after V lost 7 bases and J lost 4 bases. CDR1 is MDHEN and CDR2 is SYDVKM in the germline V gene. CDR3 size: 14 residues. CDR3 coding DNA: TGTGCCAGCACGGGTAGCGGGGACCAGTACGAGCAGTACTTC. Translation gives CASTGSGDQYEQYF.

This sequence joins TRBV2 and TRBJ2-7; the D gene is possibly TRBD2 (6 bases). Trimming removed 7 bases from V and 1 base from J, with 11 bases in between. Germline CDR1 and CDR2: SNHLY and FYNNEI. The CDR3 spans 13 residues. The CDR3 DNA sequence: TGTGCCAGCATTCGGGACTTTTCCTACGAGCAGTACTTC. It translates to CASIRDFSYEQYF.

The J gene is TRBJ1-1, the V gene TRBV10-1, with no clear D. Germline V lookup: CDR1 WNHNN, CDR2 SYGVQD (reference sequence). The V gene lost 4 bases and the J gene lost 3 bases, with 12 bases spanning the gap. The CDR3 runs 14 residues. The CDR3 sequence: CASSVSPAYTEAFF. The CDR3 DNA reads as TGCGCCAGCAGTGTGTCCCCCGCGTACACTGAAGCTTTCTTT.

This sequence joins TRBV27 and TRBJ2-4, with 8 bases fitting TRBD1. The CDR3 covers 12 residues. The germline V gene has CDR1 MNHEY and CDR2 SMNVEV (reference sequence). The junction had 2 bases not matched to a gene; V was cut back by 8 bases and J by 5 bases. This CDR3 reads CASQTGENIQYF. DNA for the CDR3: TGTGCCAGCCAGACAGGGGAAAACATTCAGTACTTC.

The J gene is TRBJ2-5, the V gene TRBV3-1 (or the pseudogene TRBV3-2); 9 bases agree with TRBD2. This CDR3 region has 17 residues. V was clipped by 6 bases and J by 2 bases; unmatched bases: 13. Germline V lookup: CDR1 LGHDT, CDR2 YNNKEL (reference sequence). DNA of the CDR3: TGTGCCAGCAGTCAACGGCAGGCGGGGGGGAGTCAAGAGACCCAGTACTTC. Amino acids: CASSQRQAGGSQETQYF.

The DNA of the CDR3 is TGTGCCAGCAGTTTGTGGGACAGGGGGAGTTCACCCCTCCACTTT. Its translation: CASSLWDRGSSPLHF. V gene TRBV5-5 combines with J gene TRBJ1-6; 11 bases are a match to TRBD1. Germline V gives CDR1 SGHKS, CDR2 YYEKEE (reference sequence). V was clipped by 5 bases and J by 9 bases; unmatched bases: 7. The CDR3 is 15 amino acids.

Remarks on this clone: This CDR3 is also generated by other DNA sequences in the sample. V usage is TRBV9 and J usage is TRBJ1-1, with D maybe TRBD1 (5 bases). The CDR3 is made up of 14 amino acids. Trimming cost V 0 bases and J 5 bases, with 11 bases left between them. Germline CDR1 is SGDLS and CDR2 is YYNGEE. The CDR3 protein is CASSVAGEGTEAFF. CDR3 nucleotides: TGTGCCAGCAGCGTAGCGGGGGAGGGAACTGAAGCTTTCTTT. Together with reference TRBV9 and TRBJ1-1, the CDR3 gives the full variable domain: DSGVTQTPKHLITATGQRVTLRCSPRSGDLSVYWYQQSLDQGLQFLIQYYNGEERAKGNILERFSAQQFPDLHSELNLSSLELGDSALYFCASSVAGEGTEAFFGQGTRLTVV.

The chain employs TRBV3-1 (or the pseudogene TRBV3-2) and TRBJ1-5; maybe TRBD1 (5 bases). With 2 bases removed from V and 6 bases from J, the gap between germline ends came to 5 bases. Germline V gene lookup returns CDR1 LGHDT and CDR2 YNNKEL (reference sequence). This CDR3 is 12 amino acids long. The CDR3 coding sequence is TGTGCCAGCAGCCAAAGGGGTCAGCCCCAGCATTTT. As protein: CASSQRGQPQHF.

This clone occurred once. This chain connects TRBV5-1 to TRBJ2-2; TRBD2 aligns across 8 bases. With 5 bases clipped from V and 9 bases from J, the junction kept 12 bases outside the gene matches. The CDR3 contains 15 residues. CDR1 is SGHRS and CDR2 is YFSETQ in the germline V gene. The CDR3 loop reads CASREVEAGDRELFF. In nucleotides, the CDR3 is TGCGCCAGCAGGGAGGTAGAAGCGGGGGATCGGGAGCTGTTTTTT.

The table lists this clone with a count of one. The J gene is TRBJ2-3, the V gene TRBV20-1, with TRBD2 matching 12 bases. Germline CDR1 reads DFQATT; CDR2 reads SNEGSKA (reference sequence). This CDR3 has 17 amino acids. V trimming: 3 bases; J trimming: 3 bases; junction bases outside the gene matches: 10. CDR3 sequence reads: CSASSALAGGRTDTQYF. DNA of the CDR3: TGCAGTGCTAGTTCCGCCCTAGCGGGGGGGCGTACAGATACGCAGTATTTT.

The chain recombines TRBV19 with TRBJ1-6; D is perhaps TRBD1 (5 bases). Trimming pared 5 bases from V and 5 bases from J, leaving 13 bases between. This CDR3 is built from 15 residues. Germline V gene lookup returns CDR1 LNHDA and CDR2 SQIVND (reference sequence). CDR3 sequence reads: CASSAAGLNNSPLHF. In DNA form, the CDR3 reads TGTGCCAGTAGTGCGGCGGGGCTGAATAATTCACCCCTCCACTTT.

This clone has a handful of counts. The CDR3 here is CASSLRLAGGDTDTQYF. CDR3 coding DNA: TGCGCCAGCAGCTTGCGTCTAGCGGGGGGGGACACAGATACGCAGTATTTT. The chain combines TRBV5-1 with TRBJ2-3; 12 nucleotides line up with TRBD2. The germline CDR1 and CDR2 sequences are SGHRS and YFSETQ. Trimming at V came to 1 base and at J to 2 bases, leaving 5 bases not matched to a gene. The CDR3 extends over 17 amino acids. The full variable domain, in which reference TRBV5-1 and TRBJ2-3 provide the parts outside the CDR3, is KAGVTQTPRYLIKTRGQQVTLSCSPISGHRSVSWYQQTPGQGLQFLFEYFSETQRNKGNFPGRFSGRQFSNSRSEMNVSTLELGDSALYLCASSLRLAGGDTDTQYFGPGTRLTVL.

The rearrangement joins TRBV3-1 (or the pseudogene TRBV3-2) to TRBJ1-5; TRBD1 is a possible D gene (6 bases). CDR3 size: 17 residues. V gave up 0 bases and J gave up 1 base, with 13 bases separating them. Germline V CDR1 and CDR2: LGHDT, YNNKEL (reference sequence). CDR3 in amino acids: CASSQDRGHLSNQPQHF. CDR3 DNA: TGTGCCAGCAGCCAAGATCGGGGACATTTGAGCAATCAGCCCCAGCATTTT.